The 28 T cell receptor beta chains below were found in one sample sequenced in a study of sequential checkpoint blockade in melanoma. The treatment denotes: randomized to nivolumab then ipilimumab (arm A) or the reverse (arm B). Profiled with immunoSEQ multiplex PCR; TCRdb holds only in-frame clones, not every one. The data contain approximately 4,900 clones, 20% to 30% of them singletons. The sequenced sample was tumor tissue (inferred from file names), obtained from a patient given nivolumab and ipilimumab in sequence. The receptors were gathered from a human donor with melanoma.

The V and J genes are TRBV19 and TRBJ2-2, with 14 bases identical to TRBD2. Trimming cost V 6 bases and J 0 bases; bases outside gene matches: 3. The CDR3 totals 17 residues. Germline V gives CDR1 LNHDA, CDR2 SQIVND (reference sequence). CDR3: CASRTTSGRANTGELFF. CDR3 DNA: TGTGCCAGTAGGACGACTAGCGGGAGGGCGAACACCGGGGAGCTGTTTTTT.

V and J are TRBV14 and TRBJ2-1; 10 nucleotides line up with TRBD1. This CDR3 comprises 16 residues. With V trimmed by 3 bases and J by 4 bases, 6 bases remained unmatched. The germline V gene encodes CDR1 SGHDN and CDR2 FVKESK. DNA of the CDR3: TGTGCCAGCAGCCATGTTGGACAGGGGGTATACAATGAGCAGTTCTTC. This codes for CASSHVGQGVYNEQFF.

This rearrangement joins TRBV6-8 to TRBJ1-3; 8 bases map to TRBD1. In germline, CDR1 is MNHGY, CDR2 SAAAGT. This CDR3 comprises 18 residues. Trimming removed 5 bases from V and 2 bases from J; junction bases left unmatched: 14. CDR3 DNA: TGTGCCAGCAGTAAACTAACCAGGACAGGGCAGGCTGGAAACACCATATATTTT. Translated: CASSKLTRTGQAGNTIYF.

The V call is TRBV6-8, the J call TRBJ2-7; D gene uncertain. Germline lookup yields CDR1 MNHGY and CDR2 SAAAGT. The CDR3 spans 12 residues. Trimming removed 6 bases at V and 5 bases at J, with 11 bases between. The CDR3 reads CASSLGRNEQYF. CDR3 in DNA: TGTGCCAGCAGCCTCGGACGGAACGAGCAGTACTTC.

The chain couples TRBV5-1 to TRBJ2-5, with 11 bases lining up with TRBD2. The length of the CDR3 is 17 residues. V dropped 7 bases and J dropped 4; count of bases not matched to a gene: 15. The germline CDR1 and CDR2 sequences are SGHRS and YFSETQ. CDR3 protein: CASGSGSGRAGGETQYF. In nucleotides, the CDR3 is TGCGCCAGCGGCTCCGGTAGCGGGAGGGCCGGGGGAGAGACCCAGTACTTC.

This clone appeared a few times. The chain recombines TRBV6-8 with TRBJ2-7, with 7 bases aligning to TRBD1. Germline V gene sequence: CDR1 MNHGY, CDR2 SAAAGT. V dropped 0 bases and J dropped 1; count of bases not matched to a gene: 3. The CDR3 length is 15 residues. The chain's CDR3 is CASSYSKQGSYEQYF. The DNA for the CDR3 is TGTGCCAGCAGTTACTCGAAACAGGGGTCCTACGAGCAGTACTTC.

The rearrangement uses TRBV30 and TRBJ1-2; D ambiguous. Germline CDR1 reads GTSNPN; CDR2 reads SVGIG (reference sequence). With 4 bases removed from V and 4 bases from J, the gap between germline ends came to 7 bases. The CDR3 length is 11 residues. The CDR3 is CAWKRAYGYTF. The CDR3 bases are TGTGCCTGGAAAAGGGCCTATGGCTACACCTTC.

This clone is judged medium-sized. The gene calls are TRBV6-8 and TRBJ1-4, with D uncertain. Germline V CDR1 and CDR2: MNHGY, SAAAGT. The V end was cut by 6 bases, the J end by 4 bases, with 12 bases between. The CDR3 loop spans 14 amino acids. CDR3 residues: CASSKGQLNEKLFF. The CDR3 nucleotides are TGTGCCAGCAGCAAGGGTCAACTTAATGAAAAACTGTTTTTT.

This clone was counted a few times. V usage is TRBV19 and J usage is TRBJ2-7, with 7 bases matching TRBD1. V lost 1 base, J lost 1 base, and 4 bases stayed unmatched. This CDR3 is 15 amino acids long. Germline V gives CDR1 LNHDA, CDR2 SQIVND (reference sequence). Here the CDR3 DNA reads TGTGCCAGTAGTATAGCGGGACAGACGTCCTACGAGCAGTACTTC. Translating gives CASSIAGQTSYEQYF.

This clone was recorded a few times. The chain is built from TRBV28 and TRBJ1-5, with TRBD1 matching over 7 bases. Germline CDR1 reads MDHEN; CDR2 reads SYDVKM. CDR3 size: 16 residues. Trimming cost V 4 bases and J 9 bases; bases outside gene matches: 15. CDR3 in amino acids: CASSSRTGVGEWPQHF. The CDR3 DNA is TGTGCCAGCAGTTCCAGGACAGGCGTGGGCGAGTGGCCCCAGCATTTT.

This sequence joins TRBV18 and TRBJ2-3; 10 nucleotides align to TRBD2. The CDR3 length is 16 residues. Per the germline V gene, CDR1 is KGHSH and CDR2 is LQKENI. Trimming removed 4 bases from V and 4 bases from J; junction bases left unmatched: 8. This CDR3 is CASSLIAGGFPDTQYF. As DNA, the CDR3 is TGTGCCAGCTCACTGATAGCGGGAGGTTTTCCAGATACGCAGTATTTT. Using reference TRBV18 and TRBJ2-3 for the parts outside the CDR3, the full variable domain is NAGVMQNPRHLVRRRGQEARLRCSPMKGHSHVYWYRQLPEEGLKFMVYLQKENIIDESGMPKERFSAEFPKEGPSILRIQQVVRGDSAAYFCASSLIAGGFPDTQYFGPGTRLTVL.

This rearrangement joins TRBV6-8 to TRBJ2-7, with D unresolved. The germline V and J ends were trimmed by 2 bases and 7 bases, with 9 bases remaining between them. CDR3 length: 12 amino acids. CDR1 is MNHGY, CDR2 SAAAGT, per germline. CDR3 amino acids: CASSYGMREQYF. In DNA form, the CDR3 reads TGTGCCAGCAGTTACGGGATGCGGGAGCAGTACTTC.

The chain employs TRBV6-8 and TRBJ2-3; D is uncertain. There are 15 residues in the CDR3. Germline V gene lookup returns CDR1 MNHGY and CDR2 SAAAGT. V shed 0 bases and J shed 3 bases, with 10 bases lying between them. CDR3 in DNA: TGTGCCAGCAGTTACTCCCCCACAGAGACAGATACGCAGTATTTT. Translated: CASSYSPTETDTQYF.

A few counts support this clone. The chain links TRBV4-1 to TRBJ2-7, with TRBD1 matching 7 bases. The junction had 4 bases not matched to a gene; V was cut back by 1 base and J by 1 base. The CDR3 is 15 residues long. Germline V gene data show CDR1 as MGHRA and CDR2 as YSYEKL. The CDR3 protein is CASSQGTGHSYEQYF. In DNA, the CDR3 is TGCGCCAGCAGCCAAGGGACAGGTCATTCCTACGAGCAGTACTTC.

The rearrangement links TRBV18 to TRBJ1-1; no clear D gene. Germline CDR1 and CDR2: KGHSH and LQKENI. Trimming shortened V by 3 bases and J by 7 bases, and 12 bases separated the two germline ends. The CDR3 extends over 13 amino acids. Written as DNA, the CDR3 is TGTGCCAGCTCACCTCCGACCTTGGTTGAAGCTTTCTTT. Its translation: CASSPPTLVEAFF.

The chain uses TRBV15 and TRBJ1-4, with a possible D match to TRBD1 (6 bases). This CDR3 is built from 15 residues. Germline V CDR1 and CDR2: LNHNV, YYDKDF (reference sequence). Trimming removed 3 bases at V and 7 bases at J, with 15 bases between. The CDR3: CATSREQGNAEKLFF. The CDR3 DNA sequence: TGTGCCACCAGCAGGGAACAGGGTAATGCTGAAAAACTGTTTTTT.

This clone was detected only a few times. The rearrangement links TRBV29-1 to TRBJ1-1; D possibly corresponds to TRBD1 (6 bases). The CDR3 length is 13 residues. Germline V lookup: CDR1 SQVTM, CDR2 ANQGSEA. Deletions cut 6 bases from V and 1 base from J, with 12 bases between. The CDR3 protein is CSVRDTGNTEAFF. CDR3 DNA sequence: TGCAGCGTACGGGACACAGGGAACACTGAAGCTTTCTTT.

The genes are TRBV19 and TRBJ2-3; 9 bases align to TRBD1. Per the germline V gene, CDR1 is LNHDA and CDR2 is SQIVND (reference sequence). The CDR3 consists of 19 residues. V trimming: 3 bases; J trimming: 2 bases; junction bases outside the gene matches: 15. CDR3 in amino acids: CASSILGQGSFSSTDTQYF. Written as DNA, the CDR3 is TGTGCCAGTAGTATTTTAGGACAGGGGTCGTTTTCTTCCACAGATACGCAGTATTTT.

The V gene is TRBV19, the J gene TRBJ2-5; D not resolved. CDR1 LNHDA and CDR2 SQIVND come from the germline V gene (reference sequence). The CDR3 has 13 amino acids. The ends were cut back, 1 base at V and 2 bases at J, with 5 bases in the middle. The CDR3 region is CASSIAQQETQYF. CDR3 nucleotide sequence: TGTGCCAGTAGTATAGCCCAGCAAGAGACCCAGTACTTC.

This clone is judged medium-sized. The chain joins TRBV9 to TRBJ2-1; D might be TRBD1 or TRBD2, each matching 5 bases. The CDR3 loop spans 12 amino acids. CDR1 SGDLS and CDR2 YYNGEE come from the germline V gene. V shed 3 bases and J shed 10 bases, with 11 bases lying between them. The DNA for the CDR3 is TGTGCCAGCAGCGCTCGGGACGCAGAGCAGTTCTTC. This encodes CASSARDAEQFF.

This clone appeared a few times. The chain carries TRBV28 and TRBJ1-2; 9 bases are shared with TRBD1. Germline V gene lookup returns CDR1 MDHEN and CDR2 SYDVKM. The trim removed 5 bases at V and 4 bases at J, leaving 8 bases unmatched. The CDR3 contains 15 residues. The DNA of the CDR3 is TGTGCCAGCAGTCTACAGGGGGCGTGGGGCTATGGCTACACCTTC. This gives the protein CASSLQGAWGYGYTF.

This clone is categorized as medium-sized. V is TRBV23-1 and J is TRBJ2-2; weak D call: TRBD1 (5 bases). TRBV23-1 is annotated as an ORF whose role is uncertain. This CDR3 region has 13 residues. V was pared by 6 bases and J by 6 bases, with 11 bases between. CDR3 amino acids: CASSQGSAGELFF. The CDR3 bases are TGCGCCAGCAGCCAGGGTAGTGCCGGGGAGCTGTTTTTT.

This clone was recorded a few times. CDR3 nucleotide sequence: TGCAGCGTTGAAGTAGAGCCGGTCACAGATACGCAGTATTTT. It specifies CSVEVEPVTDTQYF. V and J are TRBV29-1 and TRBJ2-3; no clear D gene. Trimming stripped 1 base from V and 2 bases from J, with 10 bases between. Germline values: CDR1 SQVTM, CDR2 ANQGSEA. This CDR3 region has 14 residues.

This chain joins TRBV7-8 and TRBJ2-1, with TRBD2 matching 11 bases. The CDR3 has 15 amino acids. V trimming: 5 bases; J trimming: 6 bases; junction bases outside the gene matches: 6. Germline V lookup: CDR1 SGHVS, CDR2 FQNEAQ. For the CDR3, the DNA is TGTGCCAGCAGCCCACTAGCGGGGGCAACCAATGAGCAGTTCTTC. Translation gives CASSPLAGATNEQFF.

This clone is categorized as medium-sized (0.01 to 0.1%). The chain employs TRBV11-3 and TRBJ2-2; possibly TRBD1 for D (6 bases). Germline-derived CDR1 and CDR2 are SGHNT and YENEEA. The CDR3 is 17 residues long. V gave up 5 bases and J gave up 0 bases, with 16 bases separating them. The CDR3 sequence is CASSRTRTDSNTGELFF. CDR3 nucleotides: TGTGCCAGCAGCCGAACCCGGACAGACTCGAACACCGGGGAGCTGTTTTTT. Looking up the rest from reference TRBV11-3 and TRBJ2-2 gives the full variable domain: EAGVVQSPRYKIIEKKQPVAFWCNPISGHNTLYWYLQNLGQGPELLIRYENEEAVDDSQLPKDRFSAERLKGVDSTLKIQPAELGDSAVYLCASSRTRTDSNTGELFFGEGSRLTVL.

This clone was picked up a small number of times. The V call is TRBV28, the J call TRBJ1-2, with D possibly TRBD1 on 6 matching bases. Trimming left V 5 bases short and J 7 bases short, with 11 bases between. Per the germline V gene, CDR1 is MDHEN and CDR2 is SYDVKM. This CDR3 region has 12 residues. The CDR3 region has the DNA TGTGCCAGCAGTGGACAGTTCTCTGGCTACACCTTC. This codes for CASSGQFSGYTF.

The CDR3 region is CSVGYLTGSADTQYF. In nucleotides, the CDR3 is TGCAGCGTGGGGTATTTAACAGGGTCGGCAGATACGCAGTATTTT. The chain has TRBV29-1 and TRBJ2-3, with D perhaps TRBD1 (6 bases). CDR1 and CDR2 (germline): SQVTM, ANQGSEA. The V end was cut by 6 bases, the J end by 4 bases, with 20 bases between. CDR3 length equals 15 residues.

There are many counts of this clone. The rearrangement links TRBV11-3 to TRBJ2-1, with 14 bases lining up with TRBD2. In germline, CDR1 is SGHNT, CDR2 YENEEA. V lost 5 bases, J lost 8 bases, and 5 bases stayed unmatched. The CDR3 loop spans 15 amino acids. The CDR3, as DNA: TGTGCCAGCAGCCCGGGACTAGCGGGAGAGGATGAGCAGTTCTTC. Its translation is CASSPGLAGEDEQFF.